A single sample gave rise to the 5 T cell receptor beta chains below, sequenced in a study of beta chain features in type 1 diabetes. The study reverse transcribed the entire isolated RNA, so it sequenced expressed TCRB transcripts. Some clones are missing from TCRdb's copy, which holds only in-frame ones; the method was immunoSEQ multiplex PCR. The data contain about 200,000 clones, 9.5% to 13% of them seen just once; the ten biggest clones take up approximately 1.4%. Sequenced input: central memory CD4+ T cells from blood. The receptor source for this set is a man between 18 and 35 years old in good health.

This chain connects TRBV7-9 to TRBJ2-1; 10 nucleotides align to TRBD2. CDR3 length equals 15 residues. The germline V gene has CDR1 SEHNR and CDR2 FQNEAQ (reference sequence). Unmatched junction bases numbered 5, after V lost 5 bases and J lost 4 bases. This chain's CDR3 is CASSTTSGAYNEQFF. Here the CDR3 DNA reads TGTGCCAGCAGCACCACTAGCGGGGCTTACAATGAGCAGTTCTTC.

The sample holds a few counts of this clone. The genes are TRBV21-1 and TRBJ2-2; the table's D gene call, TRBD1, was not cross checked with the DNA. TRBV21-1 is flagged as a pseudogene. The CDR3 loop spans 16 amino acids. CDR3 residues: CASSKAQAHCPGELFF. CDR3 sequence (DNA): TGTGCCAGCAGCAAAGCCCAGGCCCATTGCCCCGGGGAGCTGTTTTTT.

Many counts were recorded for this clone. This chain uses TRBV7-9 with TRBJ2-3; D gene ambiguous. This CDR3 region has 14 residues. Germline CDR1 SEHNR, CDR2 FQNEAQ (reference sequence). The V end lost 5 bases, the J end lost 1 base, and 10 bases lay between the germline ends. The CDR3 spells CASSDDFGTDTQYF. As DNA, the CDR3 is TGTGCCAGCAGCGACGATTTCGGCACAGATACGCAGTATTTT.

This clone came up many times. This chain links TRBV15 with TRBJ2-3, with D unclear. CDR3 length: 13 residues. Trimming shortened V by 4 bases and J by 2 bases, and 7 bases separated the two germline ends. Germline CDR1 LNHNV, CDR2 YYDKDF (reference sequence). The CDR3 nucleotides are TGTGCCACCAGCACCGGTTACACAGATACGCAGTATTTT. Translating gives CATSTGYTDTQYF. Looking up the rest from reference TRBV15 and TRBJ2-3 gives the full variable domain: DAMVIQNPRYQVTQFGKPVTLSCSQTLNHNVMYWYQQKSSQAPKLLFHYYDKDFNNEADTPDNFQSRRPNTSFCFLDIRSPGLGDTAMYLCATSTGYTDTQYFGPGTRLTVL.

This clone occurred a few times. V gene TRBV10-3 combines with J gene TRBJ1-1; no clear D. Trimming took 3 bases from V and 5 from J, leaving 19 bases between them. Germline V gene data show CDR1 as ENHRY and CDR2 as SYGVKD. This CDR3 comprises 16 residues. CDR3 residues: CAISEMLGLQDTEAFF. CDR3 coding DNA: TGTGCCATCAGTGAAATGCTCGGCCTGCAGGATACTGAAGCTTTCTTT.